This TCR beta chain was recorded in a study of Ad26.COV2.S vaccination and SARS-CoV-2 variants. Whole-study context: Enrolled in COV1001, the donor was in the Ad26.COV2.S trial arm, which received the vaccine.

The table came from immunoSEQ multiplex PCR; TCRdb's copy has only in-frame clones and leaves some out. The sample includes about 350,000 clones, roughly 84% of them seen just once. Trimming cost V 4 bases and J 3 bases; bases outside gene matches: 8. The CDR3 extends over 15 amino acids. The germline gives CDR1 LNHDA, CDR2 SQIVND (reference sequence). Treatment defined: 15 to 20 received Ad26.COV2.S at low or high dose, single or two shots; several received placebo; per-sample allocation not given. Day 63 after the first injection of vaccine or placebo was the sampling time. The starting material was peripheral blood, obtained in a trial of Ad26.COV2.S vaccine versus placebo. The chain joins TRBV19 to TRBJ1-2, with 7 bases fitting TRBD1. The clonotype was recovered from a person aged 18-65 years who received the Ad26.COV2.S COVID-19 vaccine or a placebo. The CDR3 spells CASSTRQGGDYGYTF. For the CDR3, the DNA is TGTGCCAGTAGTACCCGACAGGGCGGCGACTATGGCTACACCTTC.